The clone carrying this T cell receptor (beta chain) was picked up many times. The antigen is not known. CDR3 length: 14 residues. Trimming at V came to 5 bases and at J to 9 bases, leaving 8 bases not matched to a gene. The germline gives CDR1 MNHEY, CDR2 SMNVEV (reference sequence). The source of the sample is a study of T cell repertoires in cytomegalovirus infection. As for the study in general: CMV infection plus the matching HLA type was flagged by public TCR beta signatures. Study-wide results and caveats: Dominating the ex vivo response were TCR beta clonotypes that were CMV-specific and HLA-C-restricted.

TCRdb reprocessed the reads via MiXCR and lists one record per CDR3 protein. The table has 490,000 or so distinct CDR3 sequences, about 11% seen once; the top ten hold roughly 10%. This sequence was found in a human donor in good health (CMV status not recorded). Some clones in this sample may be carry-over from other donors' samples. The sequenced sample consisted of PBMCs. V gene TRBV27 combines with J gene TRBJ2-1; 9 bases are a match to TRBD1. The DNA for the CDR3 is TGTGCCAGCAGTCCCCGGGACAGGGTACGTGAGCAGTTCTTC. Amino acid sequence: CASSPRDRVREQFF.